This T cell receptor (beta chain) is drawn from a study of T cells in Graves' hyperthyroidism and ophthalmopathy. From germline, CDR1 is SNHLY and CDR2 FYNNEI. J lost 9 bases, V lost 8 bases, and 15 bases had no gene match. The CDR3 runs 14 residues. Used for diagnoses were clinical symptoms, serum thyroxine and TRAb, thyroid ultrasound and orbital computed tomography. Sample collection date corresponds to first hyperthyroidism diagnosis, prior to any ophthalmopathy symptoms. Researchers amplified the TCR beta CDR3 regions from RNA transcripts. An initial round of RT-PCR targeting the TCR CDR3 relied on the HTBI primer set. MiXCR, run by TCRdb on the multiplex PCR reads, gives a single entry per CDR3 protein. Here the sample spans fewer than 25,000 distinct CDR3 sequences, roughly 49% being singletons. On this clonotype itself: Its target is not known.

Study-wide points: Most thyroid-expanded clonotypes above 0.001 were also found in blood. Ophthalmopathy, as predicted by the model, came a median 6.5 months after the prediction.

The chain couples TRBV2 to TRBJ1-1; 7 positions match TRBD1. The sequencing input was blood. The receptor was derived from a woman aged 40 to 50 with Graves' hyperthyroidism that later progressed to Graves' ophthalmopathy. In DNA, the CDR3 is TGTGCCAGCGAGGACAGGCCCTTCCTTGAAAAAGCTTTCTTT. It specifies CASEDRPFLEKAFF.